The clone carrying this T cell receptor (beta chain) appeared many times. The data were taken from a study of T-cell reconstitution after alpha-beta-depleted transplantation in children. TCRbeta library construction was performed incorporating unique molecular identifiers. In TCRdb, the PCR reads were re-called with MiXCR into one record per CDR3 protein. The table lists about 72,000 distinct CDR3 sequences, around 7.9% of them singletons. The CDR3 runs to 14 residues. CDR1 is MNHEY, CDR2 SVGAGI, per germline. The V and J ends lost 6 bases and 7 bases respectively, with 15 bases between them. The clonotype comes from a human donor who donated a stem cell graft to a child with acute lymphoblastic leukemia. The source material was PBMCs from the stem cell graft donor, sampled from the stem cell graft. This chain links TRBV6-5 with TRBJ1-4; D may be TRBD1 (6 bases). CDR3 loop: CASSYREISEKLFF. The CDR3 DNA follows: TGTGCCAGCAGCTACAGGGAGATAAGTGAAAAACTGTTTTTT.